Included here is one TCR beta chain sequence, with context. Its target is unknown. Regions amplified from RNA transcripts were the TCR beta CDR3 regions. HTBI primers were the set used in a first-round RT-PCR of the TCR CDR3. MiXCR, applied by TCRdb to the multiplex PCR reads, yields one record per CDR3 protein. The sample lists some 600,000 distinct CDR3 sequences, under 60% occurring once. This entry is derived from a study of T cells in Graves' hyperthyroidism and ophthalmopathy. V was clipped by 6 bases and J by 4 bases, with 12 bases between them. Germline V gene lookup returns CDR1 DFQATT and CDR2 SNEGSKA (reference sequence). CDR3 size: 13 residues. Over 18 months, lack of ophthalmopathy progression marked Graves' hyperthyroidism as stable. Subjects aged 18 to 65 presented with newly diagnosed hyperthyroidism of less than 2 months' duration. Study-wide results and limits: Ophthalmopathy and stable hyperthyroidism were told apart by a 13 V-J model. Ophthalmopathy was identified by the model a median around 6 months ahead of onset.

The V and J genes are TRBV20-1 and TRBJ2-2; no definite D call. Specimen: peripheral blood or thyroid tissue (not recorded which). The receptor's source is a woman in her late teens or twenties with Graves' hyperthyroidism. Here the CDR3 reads CSANRSPTGELFF. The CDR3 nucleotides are TGCAGTGCGAACCGGTCACCCACCGGGGAGCTGTTTTTT.